The clone carrying this T cell receptor beta chain was found many times. The data are from a study of Graves' ophthalmopathy and Graves' hyperthyroidism. CDR3 length: 16 amino acids. In germline, CDR1 is SGHRS, CDR2 YFSETQ. J was trimmed by 4 bases and V by 4 bases; bases with no gene match: 7. The authors amplified TCR beta CDR3 regions, and they did so from RNA transcripts for repertoire sequencing. HTBI primers primed a first-round RT-PCR, and a second-round multiplex PCR followed. MiXCR, applied by TCRdb to the multiplex PCR reads, yields one record per CDR3 protein. The sample records fewer than 650,000 distinct CDR3 sequences, roughly 20% being singletons.

The rearrangement joins TRBV5-1 to TRBJ2-5, with 13 positions matching TRBD2. The sequence was obtained from a woman under 30 with stable Graves' hyperthyroidism. Some clones in this sample may be carry-over from other donors' samples. Sample: peripheral blood. In DNA, the CDR3 is TGCGCCAGCAGCGGAACTAGCGGGGGGGTCGCAGAGACCCAGTACTTC. Translation: CASSGTSGGVAETQYF.